This TCR beta chain appears in the sequencing data of a study of control samples from healthy donors and cancer patients. TCRdb's table, derived via immunoSEQ multiplex PCR, lists solely in-frame clones and lacks some. The table shows 150,000 or so clones, with approximately 92% occurring only once. The CDR3 is 11 amino acids. Germline CDR1 reads WSHSY; CDR2 reads SAAADI. V was pared by 6 bases and J by 8 bases, with 8 bases between. The sequencing input was blood. This rearrangement joins TRBV10-2 to TRBJ2-1; D uncertain. This clonotype was obtained from a middle-aged man in good health. Here the CDR3 reads CASSPRHEQFF. As DNA, the CDR3 is TGCGCCAGCAGCCCCCGGCATGAGCAGTTCTTC.